The 32 T cell receptor beta chains given below trace back to one sample, sequenced in a study of T cell responses to AZD1222 COVID-19 vaccine (dated by TCRdb to about 2021). The sample's time point label, decoded: baseline before first vaccination. The library was produced with the immunoSEQ multiplex PCR assay. Sourced from immuneACCESS, this table was stored by TCRdb with only in-frame sequences that have V and J called. A share of the clones is absent; for the studies checked, an unresolved V gene accounts for under half, and the remainder has no known explanation. This sample lists 160,000 or so clones; roughly nine tenths were detected once. Jointly, the top ten make up 1.6% of the sample. The sequencing here drew on peripheral blood, taken on day 0 of AZD1222 vaccination. The receptor set was obtained from an adult in good health.

This chain joins TRBV5-6 and TRBJ1-6; no clear D gene. Germline V lookup: CDR1 SGHDT, CDR2 YYEEEE. Trimming took 2 bases from V and 7 from J, leaving 7 bases between them. CDR3 size: 13 residues. The CDR3 sequence is CASSFPANSPLHF. For the CDR3, the DNA is TGTGCCAGCAGCTTTCCTGCAAATTCACCCCTCCACTTT.

This clone was seen once. In the same sample, other DNA sequences code for this CDR3. This rearrangement joins TRBV28 to TRBJ1-1; a possible D gene is TRBD1 (6 bases). Germline-derived CDR1 and CDR2 are MDHEN and SYDVKM. CDR3 length: 14 residues. V was pared by 2 bases and J by 1 base, with 8 bases between. In DNA, the CDR3 is TGTGCCAGCAGTTTAGGCAGGGGGAACACTGAAGCTTTCTTT. It codes for CASSLGRGNTEAFF.

In the case of this clone: The conserved closing phenylalanine or tryptophan is absent in this CDR3, likely reflecting a read error. The DNA is omitted, as the CDR3 cannot be located on it reliably, and the CDR3 follows TCRdb's listing. The V call is TRBV6-1, the J call TRBJ1-2. CDR1 is MNHNS and CDR2 is SASEGT in the germline V gene. The CDR3 numbers 11 amino acids, ends counted. The CDR3 loop reads CASSEGASARS.

This sequence joins TRBV30 and TRBJ1-1; 7 bases agree with TRBD1. Germline V CDR1 and CDR2: GTSNPN, SVGIG (reference sequence). CDR3 length: 14 amino acids. Trimming removed 3 bases from V and 5 bases from J; junction bases left unmatched: 9. In DNA form, the CDR3 reads TGTGCCTGGAGCGTTCAGGACAGGAGTACTGAAGCTTTCTTT. Its protein product is CAWSVQDRSTEAFF.

The genes are TRBV9 and TRBJ2-7, with TRBD1 matching 9 bases. V was pared by 3 bases and J by 2 bases, with 0 bases of the junction left unmatched. This CDR3 has 13 residues. Germline V gene lookup returns CDR1 SGDLS and CDR2 YYNGEE. The CDR3 region is CASSGTGAYEQYF. The DNA of the CDR3 is TGTGCCAGCAGCGGGACAGGGGCCTACGAGCAGTACTTC.

A few counts support this clone. The rearrangement links TRBV20-1 to TRBJ2-3; 8 bases line up with TRBD1. This CDR3 spans 14 amino acids. Germline CDR1 is DFQATT and CDR2 is SNEGSKA (reference sequence). The ends lost 3 bases at V and 4 bases at J; junction bases unmatched: 6. Written as DNA, the CDR3 is TGCAGTGCTAGTTCGGACAGGGACCCAGATACGCAGTATTTT. Protein: CSASSDRDPDTQYF.

The J gene is TRBJ1-5, the V gene TRBV6-6; D is unresolved. The CDR3 is 13 amino acids. The germline V gene encodes CDR1 MNHNY and CDR2 SVGAGI (reference sequence). V lost 6 bases to trimming and J lost 6 bases, with 12 bases between them. The CDR3: CASRIDSGQPQHF. CDR3 bases: TGTGCCAGCAGGATTGACTCGGGTCAGCCCCAGCATTTT.

In its sample, this clone was seen a few times. The chain links TRBV7-9 to TRBJ1-1; possible D gene TRBD1, 6 bases. The CDR3 spans 14 residues. V was shortened by 3 bases and J by 2 bases, with 10 bases between the two germline ends. Germline V CDR1 and CDR2: SEHNR, FQNEAQ (reference sequence). Here the CDR3 reads CASSFGQSNTEAFF. The CDR3 DNA reads TGTGCCAGCAGCTTCGGACAGTCTAACACTGAAGCTTTCTTT.

The V call is TRBV5-6, the J call TRBJ2-1, with D perhaps matching TRBD1 or TRBD2 (5 bases each). CDR3 length equals 13 residues. Germline V gene lookup returns CDR1 SGHDT and CDR2 YYEEEE. Deletions cut 4 bases from V and 9 bases from J, with 14 bases between. The CDR3 DNA reads as TGTGCCAGCAGCGTGGTGGGACCTTCTGAGCAGTTCTTC. It is translated as CASSVVGPSEQFF.

About this clone: This may arise from a read error, as a much more abundant clone is one base away. This chain uses TRBV7-6 with TRBJ1-1, with a possible D match to TRBD1 (6 bases). Trimming stripped 4 bases from V and 1 base from J, with 7 bases between. CDR1 is SGHVS and CDR2 is FNYEAQ in the germline V gene. The CDR3 covers 13 residues. CDR3: CASSWGANTEAFF. CDR3 bases: TGTGCCAGCAGCTGGGGGGCGAACACTGAAGCTTTCTTT.

The V call is TRBV9, the J call TRBJ1-2, with TRBD1 identical over 8 bases. Trimming cost V 3 bases and J 4 bases; bases outside gene matches: 8. This CDR3 is 15 amino acids long. Germline assignment: CDR1 SGDLS and CDR2 YYNGEE. CDR3 coding DNA: TGTGCCAGCAGCGCACTATCCGGGACAGGCTATGGCTACACCTTC. Translating it yields CASSALSGTGYGYTF. The full variable domain, its missing parts supplied by reference TRBV9 and TRBJ1-2, is DSGVTQTPKHLITATGQRVTLRCSPRSGDLSVYWYQQSLDQGLQFLIQYYNGEERAKGNILERFSAQQFPDLHSELNLSSLELGDSALYFCASSALSGTGYGYTFGSGTRLTVV.

V usage is TRBV6-1 and J usage is TRBJ1-2; D gene uncertain. V was trimmed by 1 base and J by 2 bases, leaving 20 bases between them. The CDR3 contains 18 residues. CDR1 and CDR2 from the germline V gene are MNHNS and SASEGT. This chain's CDR3 is CASSEVPLVSIENYGYTF. CDR3 coding DNA: TGTGCCAGCAGTGAAGTCCCCCTTGTGAGTATCGAGAACTATGGCTACACCTTC.

The V and J genes are TRBV6-5 and TRBJ2-2, with 9 positions matching TRBD2. V trimming: 4 bases; J trimming: 6 bases; junction bases outside the gene matches: 3. The CDR3 is made up of 14 amino acids. The germline gives CDR1 MNHEY, CDR2 SVGAGI. This chain's CDR3 is CASSWASGAGELFF. The DNA for the CDR3 is TGTGCCAGCAGTTGGGCTAGCGGGGCCGGGGAGCTGTTTTTT.

This chain uses TRBV10-3 with TRBJ1-2, with a weak D call TRBD1 (6 bases). Trimming took off 2 bases at V and 0 bases at J, with 16 bases between the two ends. Germline values: CDR1 ENHRY, CDR2 SYGVKD. The CDR3 is 17 residues long. CDR3 sequence: CAISETMDSGANYGYTF. The CDR3 DNA follows: TGTGCCATCAGTGAGACGATGGACAGCGGGGCTAACTATGGCTACACCTTC.

V usage is TRBV5-4 and J usage is TRBJ2-1; D gene unclear. Per the germline V gene, CDR1 is SGHNT and CDR2 is YYREEE (reference sequence). Trimming left V 1 base short and J 2 bases short, with 13 bases between. This CDR3 has 16 amino acids. CDR3 region: CASSLSGPQAYNEQFF. As DNA, the CDR3 is TGTGCCAGCAGCTTGTCAGGCCCCCAAGCCTACAATGAGCAGTTCTTC. The whole variable domain, filled in from reference TRBV5-4 and TRBJ2-1, reads ETGVTQSPTHLIKTRGQQVTLRCSSQSGHNTVSWYQQALGQGPQFIFQYYREEENGRGNFPPRFSGLQFPNYSSELNVNALELDDSALYLCASSLSGPQAYNEQFFGPGTRLTVL.

The count of this clone is one. This chain links TRBV29-1 with TRBJ1-1; 8 bases map to TRBD1. Germline V gives CDR1 SQVTM, CDR2 ANQGSEA. With 7 bases clipped from V and 2 bases from J, the junction kept 3 bases outside the gene matches. CDR3 size: 12 residues. The CDR3 region is CSAGQGNTEAFF. The CDR3 bases are TGCAGCGCCGGACAGGGTAACACTGAAGCTTTCTTT.

This rearrangement joins TRBV2 to TRBJ1-4; possibly TRBD1 for D (5 bases). Germline V gene data show CDR1 as SNHLY and CDR2 as FYNNEI. The CDR3 runs to 15 residues. Between the trimmed V and J ends, which lost 1 base and 5 bases, there was a span of 11 bases. CDR3 residues: CASSEGGRWNEKLFF. The CDR3 DNA sequence: TGTGCCAGCAGTGAAGGGGGACGGTGGAATGAAAAACTGTTTTTT.

The rearrangement links TRBV7-2 to TRBJ2-7; possible D gene TRBD2, 6 bases. The germline CDR1 and CDR2 sequences are SGHTA and FQGNSA. Trimming cost V 1 base and J 3 bases, with 25 bases left between them. This CDR3 contains 19 residues. The CDR3 region has the DNA TGTGCCAGCAGCTTAGTGAGACCGGGAGCCGGTCTGCAAGGCTACGAGCAGTACTTC. This gives the protein CASSLVRPGAGLQGYEQYF.

The rearrangement links TRBV11-2 to TRBJ2-5; no clear D gene. CDR1 is SGHAT and CDR2 is FQNNGV in the germline V gene. With 1 base removed from V and 1 base from J, the gap between germline ends came to 10 bases. CDR3 size: 15 residues. Here the CDR3 reads CASSLGAKTQETQYF. CDR3 sequence (DNA): TGTGCCAGCAGCTTAGGCGCTAAAACCCAAGAGACCCAGTACTTC.

The rearrangement uses TRBV9 and TRBJ1-6, with D possibly matching TRBD1 (6 bases). The germline V gene has CDR1 SGDLS and CDR2 YYNGEE. This CDR3 contains 16 residues. V lost 0 bases, J lost 4 bases, and 11 bases lay in between. The CDR3 spells CASSVGPDRYNSPLHF. DNA of the CDR3: TGTGCCAGCAGCGTAGGACCGGACAGATATAATTCACCCCTCCACTTT. Filled out from reference TRBV9 and TRBJ1-6, the complete variable domain reads DSGVTQTPKHLITATGQRVTLRCSPRSGDLSVYWYQQSLDQGLQFLIQYYNGEERAKGNILERFSAQQFPDLHSELNLSSLELGDSALYFCASSVGPDRYNSPLHFGNGTRLTVT.

The chain recombines TRBV9 with TRBJ2-3; D may be TRBD2 (6 bases). The germline CDR1 and CDR2 sequences are SGDLS and YYNGEE. This CDR3 spans 15 amino acids. The V gene lost 0 bases and the J gene lost 1 base, with 9 bases spanning the gap. The chain's CDR3 is CASSVVGGGTDTQYF. The CDR3 region has the DNA TGTGCCAGCAGCGTAGTGGGAGGTGGCACAGATACGCAGTATTTT.

The chain links TRBV5-3 to TRBJ1-1; no clear D. Being an ORF, TRBV5-3 has a function that is uncertain. The CDR3 covers 13 residues. With 2 bases removed from V and 1 base from J, the gap between germline ends came to 6 bases. CDR3 amino acids: CARSFGWNTEAFF. The CDR3 coding sequence is TGTGCCAGAAGCTTCGGGTGGAACACTGAAGCTTTCTTT.

The chain joins TRBV28 to TRBJ2-7; TRBD1 is a possible D gene (5 bases). The CDR3 has 11 amino acids. Trimming left V 5 bases short and J 3 bases short, with 5 bases between. Germline V gene sequence: CDR1 MDHEN, CDR2 SYDVKM. In DNA form, the CDR3 reads TGTGCCAGCAGTGACAGCTACGAGCAGTACTTC. It encodes CASSDSYEQYF.

The gene calls are TRBV27 and TRBJ1-5; no clear D. This CDR3 is built from 16 residues. V lost 1 base to trimming and J lost 2 bases, with 12 bases between them. Per the germline V gene, CDR1 is MNHEY and CDR2 is SMNVEV (reference sequence). This CDR3 reads CASSLYGVIGNQPQHF. The CDR3 coding sequence is TGTGCCAGCAGTTTATATGGGGTTATCGGCAATCAGCCCCAGCATTTT.

The V gene is TRBV18, the J gene TRBJ1-6, with 10 bases lining up with TRBD1. The V gene end was trimmed by 0 bases and the J gene end by 10 bases; junction bases not matched to a gene: 3. This CDR3 is built from 15 residues. Per germline, CDR1 KGHSH and CDR2 LQKENI. Here the CDR3 DNA reads TGTGCCAGCTCACCACCGGGACAGGGGAGGTCACCCCTCCACTTT. This gives the protein CASSPPGQGRSPLHF.

The chain is built from TRBV24-1 and TRBJ2-1; unclear D gene. Germline CDR1 and CDR2: KGHDR and SFDVKD. The CDR3 has 13 residues. Trimming cost V 5 bases and J 0 bases, with 4 bases left between them. The CDR3, as DNA: TGTGCCACCAGTGGGAGCTCCTACAATGAGCAGTTCTTC. It specifies CATSGSSYNEQFF.

The chain employs TRBV6-1 and TRBJ1-5; D unclear. The CDR3 has 14 amino acids. Germline V gene sequence: CDR1 MNHNS, CDR2 SASEGT. Trimming cost V 2 bases and J 5 bases, with 10 bases left between them. Written as DNA, the CDR3 is TGTGCCAGCAGTGAAAGCGGTATGCATCAGCCCCAGCATTTT. Protein: CASSESGMHQPQHF.

This clone was seen only a few times. V gene TRBV27 combines with J gene TRBJ2-2, with 7 bases that match TRBD2. Germline values: CDR1 MNHEY, CDR2 SMNVEV (reference sequence). Trimming removed 8 bases from V and 5 bases from J; junction bases left unmatched: 14. The CDR3 covers 16 residues. The CDR3 bases are TGTGCCAGCTTTTCTGGGGCGGGAGTGCGGACCGGGGAGCTGTTTTTT. Encoded protein: CASFSGAGVRTGELFF.

The chain is built from TRBV5-1 and TRBJ2-7, with 7 nucleotides matching TRBD1. Per the germline V gene, CDR1 is SGHRS and CDR2 is YFSETQ. The CDR3 sequence is 17 residues long. V lost 4 bases to trimming and J lost 3 bases; unmatched junction nucleotides: 16. Here the CDR3 reads CASSLSPGTEGLYEQYV. DNA of the CDR3: TGCGCCAGCAGCCTATCCCCCGGGACAGAAGGGCTCTACGAGCAGTACGTC.

This chain joins TRBV12-3 or TRBV12-4 and TRBJ1-2; D is uncertain. The ends were cut back, 4 bases at V and 5 bases at J, with 11 bases in the middle. The CDR3 totals 13 residues. In DNA, the CDR3 is TGTGCCAGCAGTTCGGATGTTTTTTATGGCTACACCTTC. This gives the protein CASSSDVFYGYTF.

This sequence joins TRBV6-4 and TRBJ2-5, with D possibly matching TRBD2 (5 bases). The CDR3 totals 15 residues. Trimming removed 5 bases at V and 2 bases at J, with 15 bases between. Germline CDR1 and CDR2: MRHNA and SNTAGT. CDR3 loop: CASSPDAGGQETQYF. In nucleotides, the CDR3 is TGTGCCAGCAGTCCCGACGCGGGCGGTCAAGAGACCCAGTACTTC.

J is TRBJ2-1 and V is TRBV19, with 9 bases fitting TRBD1. In germline, CDR1 is LNHDA, CDR2 SQIVND (reference sequence). This CDR3 spans 14 amino acids. After removal of 4 bases from V and 4 bases from J, the junction contained 2 bases not matched to a gene. The CDR3 sequence is CASSRGQGYNEQFF. The CDR3 coding sequence is TGTGCCAGTAGTAGGGGACAGGGTTACAATGAGCAGTTCTTC.